The T cell receptor (beta chain) described here comes from a study of T cell responses to AZD1222 COVID-19 vaccine. The assay was immunoSEQ multiplex PCR, and TCRdb's table has in-frame clones only and misses some. The sample includes 95,000 to 150,000 clones, 65% to 90% of them seen just once. Remarks on this clone: Its antigen is unknown.

Germline CDR1 is MNHEY and CDR2 is SVGAGI. Trimming took 2 bases from V and 4 from J; bases not matched to a gene: 9. The CDR3 has 16 amino acids. Study-wide results and limits: A rise in Spike-specific TCR breadth and depth followed two AZD1222 doses. Only five or six AZD1222 recipients tested seropositive at baseline.

The chain is built from TRBV6-5 and TRBJ2-3; 7 bases align to TRBD1. The sample in question was peripheral blood, obtained on day 0 of AZD1222 vaccination. This TCR was sampled from an adult in good health. In nucleotides, the CDR3 is TGTGCCAGCAGTTACGATTCGGGACAGCTCCCAGATACGCAGTATTTT. This encodes CASSYDSGQLPDTQYF.